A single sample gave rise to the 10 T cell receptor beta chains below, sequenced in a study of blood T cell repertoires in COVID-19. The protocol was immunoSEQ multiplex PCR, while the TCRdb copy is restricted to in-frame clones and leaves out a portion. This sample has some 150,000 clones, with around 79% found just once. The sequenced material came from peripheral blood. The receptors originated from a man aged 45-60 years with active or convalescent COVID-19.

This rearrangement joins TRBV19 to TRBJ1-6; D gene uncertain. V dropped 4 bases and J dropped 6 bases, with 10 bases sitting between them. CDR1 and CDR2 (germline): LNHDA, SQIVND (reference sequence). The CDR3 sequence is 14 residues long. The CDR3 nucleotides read TGTGCCAGTAGTAGGAGGCCGAGTAATTCACCCCTCCACTTT. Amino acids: CASSRRPSNSPLHF. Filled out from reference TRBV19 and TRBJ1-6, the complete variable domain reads DGGITQSPKYLFRKEGQNVTLSCEQNLNHDAMYWYRQDPGQGLRLIYYSQIVNDFQKGDIAEGYSVSREKKESFPLTVTSAQKNPTAFYLCASSRRPSNSPLHFGNGTRLTVT.

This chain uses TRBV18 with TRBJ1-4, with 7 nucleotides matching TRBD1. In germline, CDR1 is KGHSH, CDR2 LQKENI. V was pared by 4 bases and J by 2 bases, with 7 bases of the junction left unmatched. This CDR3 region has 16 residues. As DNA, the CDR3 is TGTGCCAGCTCACGGCAGGGGGAGAAGACTAATGAAAAACTGTTTTTT. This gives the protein CASSRQGEKTNEKLFF.

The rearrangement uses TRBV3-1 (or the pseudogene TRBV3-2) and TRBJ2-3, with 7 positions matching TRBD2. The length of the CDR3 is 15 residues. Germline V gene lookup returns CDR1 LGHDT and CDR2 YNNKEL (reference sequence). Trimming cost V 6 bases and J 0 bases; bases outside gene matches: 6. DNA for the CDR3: TGTGCCAGCAGACCCCTAGCGGCGAGCACAGATACGCAGTATTTT. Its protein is CASRPLAASTDTQYF.

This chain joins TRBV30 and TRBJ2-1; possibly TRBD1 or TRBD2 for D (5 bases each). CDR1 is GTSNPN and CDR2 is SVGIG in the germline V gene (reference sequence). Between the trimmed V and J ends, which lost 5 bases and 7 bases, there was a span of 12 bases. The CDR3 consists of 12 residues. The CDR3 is CAWGGDGNEQFF. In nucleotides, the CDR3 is TGTGCCTGGGGGGGAGACGGAAATGAGCAGTTCTTC.

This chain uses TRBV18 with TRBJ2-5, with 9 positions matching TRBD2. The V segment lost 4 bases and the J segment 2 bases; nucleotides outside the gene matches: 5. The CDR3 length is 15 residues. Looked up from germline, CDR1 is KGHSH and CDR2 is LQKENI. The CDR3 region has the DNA TGTGCCAGCTCACAACGACTAGCGGCACAAGAGACCCAGTACTTC. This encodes CASSQRLAAQETQYF. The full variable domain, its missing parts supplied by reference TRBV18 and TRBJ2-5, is NAGVMQNPRHLVRRRGQEARLRCSPMKGHSHVYWYRQLPEEGLKFMVYLQKENIIDESGMPKERFSAEFPKEGPSILRIQQVVRGDSAAYFCASSQRLAAQETQYFGPGTRLLVL.

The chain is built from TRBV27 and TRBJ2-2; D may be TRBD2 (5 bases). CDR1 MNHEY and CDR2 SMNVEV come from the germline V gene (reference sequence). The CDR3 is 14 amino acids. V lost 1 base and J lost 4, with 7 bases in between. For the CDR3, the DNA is TGTGCCAGCAGTTTATTGCGGGCCACCGGGGAGCTGTTTTTT. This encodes CASSLLRATGELFF.

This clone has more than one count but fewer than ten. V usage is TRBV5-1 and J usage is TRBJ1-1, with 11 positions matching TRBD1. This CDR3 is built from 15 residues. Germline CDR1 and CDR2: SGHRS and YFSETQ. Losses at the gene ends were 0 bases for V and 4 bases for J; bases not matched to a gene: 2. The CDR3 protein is CASSLGDRGTTEAFF. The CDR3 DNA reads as TGCGCCAGCAGCTTGGGGGACAGGGGGACCACTGAAGCTTTCTTT.

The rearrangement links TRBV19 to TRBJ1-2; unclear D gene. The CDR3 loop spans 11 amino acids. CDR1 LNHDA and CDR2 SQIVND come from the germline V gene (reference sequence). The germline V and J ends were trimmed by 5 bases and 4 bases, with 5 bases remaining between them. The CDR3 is CASSPGYGYTF. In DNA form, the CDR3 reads TGTGCCAGTAGTCCAGGCTATGGCTACACCTTC.

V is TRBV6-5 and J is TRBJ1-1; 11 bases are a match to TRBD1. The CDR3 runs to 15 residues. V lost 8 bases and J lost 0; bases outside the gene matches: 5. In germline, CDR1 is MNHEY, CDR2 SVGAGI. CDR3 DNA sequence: TGTGCCAGCCCTAGGACAGGGGGCCTGAACACTGAAGCTTTCTTT. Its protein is CASPRTGGLNTEAFF.

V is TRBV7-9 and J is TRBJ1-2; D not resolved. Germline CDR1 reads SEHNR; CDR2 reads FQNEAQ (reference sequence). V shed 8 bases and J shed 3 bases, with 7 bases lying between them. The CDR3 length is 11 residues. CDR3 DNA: TGTGCCAGCGAAGGAGACTATGGCTACACCTTC. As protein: CASEGDYGYTF.